This T cell receptor (beta chain) was documented in a study of CXCR3-negative and CXCR3-positive naive CD8 T cells. Preparation of TRB cDNA libraries relied on 5' RACE carrying UMI labels. TCRdb derives one entry per CDR3 protein from the 5' RACE reads, leaving out DNA. The sample data list 100,000 to 150,000 distinct CDR3 sequences. Germline V CDR1 and CDR2: LNHDA, SQIVND (reference sequence). There are 12 residues in the CDR3. Study results and caveats: CXCR3-expressing naive cells carried TRB CDR3s more hydrophobic than those of CXCR3-negative naive cells.

On this clonotype itself: Antigen specificity is unknown.

This sequence was found in a human donor in good health. Some clones in this sample may be carry-over from other donors' samples. The source material was naive CXCR3- CD8+ T cells from blood. Subset: CD45RO-CCR7+CD27+CD95- naive CD8+ T cells lacking CXCR3 (TNR3-). The rearrangement links TRBV19 to TRBJ2-7. This CDR3 is CASNNGPYEQYF.